This note documents a single TCR beta chain sequence. The target antigen is unknown. These data belong to a study of shared clonotypes between healthy human individuals. The study's findings and limits: Shared clonotypes: roughly 5% naive CD4, about 4% naive CD8, 2.3% memory CD4, around 0.4% memory CD8. The small donor group covered limited genetic and exposure diversity.

Everyone who donated was a Caucasian adult who lived in Nashville, Tennessee. CDR1 is SGHTS and CDR2 is YDEGEE in the germline V gene. This CDR3 region has 12 residues. Trimming pared 7 bases from V and 4 bases from J, leaving 9 bases between. In the original processing: Filtering differed since immunoSEQ provided only junctions, with no quality scores. The table came from immunoSEQ multiplex PCR; TCRdb's copy has only in-frame clones and leaves some out. Clonal size and the V and J genes are those of that table, whereas D and trimming came from the DNA. The data show roughly 2 million clones, with 90% to 96% seen just once and roughly 0.13% held by the top ten.

Input material: naive CD4+ T cells sorted from blood. Described subset: CD45RA+ positively selected. The receptor comes from a man aged 18-30 years in good health. This chain uses TRBV5-8 with TRBJ1-3; weak D call: TRBD1 (5 bases). CDR3 loop: CASFTGGNTIYF. DNA for the CDR3: TGTGCCAGCTTCACAGGCGGAAACACCATATATTTT.